The 30 T cell receptor beta chains in this list originate from one sample, sequenced in a study of cytomegalovirus exposure and HLA in healthy donors. 13 Jbeta primers and 60 Vbeta primers were used for the PCR. The table came from immunoSEQ multiplex PCR; TCRdb's copy has only in-frame clones and leaves some out. The table has under 200,000 clones, around 84% seen once. The specimen was PBMCs. These receptors all stem from a woman between 40 and 55 years old in good health and CMV-seronegative.

The V gene is TRBV7-7, the J gene TRBJ2-1; 7 positions agree with TRBD1. The CDR3 loop spans 15 amino acids. V was clipped by 2 bases and J by 7 bases; unmatched bases: 8. Germline CDR1 and CDR2: SSHAT and FNYEAQ (reference sequence). In DNA, the CDR3 is TGTGCCAGCAGCTTAACGACAGGGAGAAGGAATGAGCAGTTCTTC. The encoded protein is CASSLTTGRRNEQFF. The full variable domain, completed using reference TRBV7-7 and TRBJ2-1, is GAGVSQSPRYKVTKRGQDVTLRCDPISSHATLYWYQQALGQGPEFLTYFNYEAQPDKSGLPSDRFSAERPEGSISTLTIQRTEQRDSAMYRCASSLTTGRRNEQFFGPGTRLTVL.

The chain employs TRBV5-1 and TRBJ1-1, with 9 bases matching TRBD1. V trimming: 4 bases; J trimming: 6 bases; junction bases outside the gene matches: 10. The CDR3 contains 15 residues. Germline-derived CDR1 and CDR2 are SGHRS and YFSETQ. The chain's CDR3 is CASSTSGQGRSEAFF. CDR3 nucleotide sequence: TGCGCCAGCAGCACTTCGGGACAGGGAAGATCTGAAGCTTTCTTT.

The rearrangement links TRBV7-3 to TRBJ1-1; D is uncertain. The CDR3 length is 13 residues. Germline lookup yields CDR1 SGHTA and CDR2 FQGTGA. Trimming removed 6 bases from V and 1 base from J, with 9 bases in between. The CDR3 DNA sequence: TGTGCCAGCAGGGGCAGTGGGAACACTGAAGCTTTCTTT. Translated: CASRGSGNTEAFF.

The chain combines TRBV11-2 with TRBJ2-7, with 8 nucleotides matching TRBD2. The CDR3 has 15 amino acids. With 1 base clipped from V and 6 bases from J, the junction kept 8 bases outside the gene matches. Looked up from germline, CDR1 is SGHAT and CDR2 is FQNNGV. The CDR3 DNA follows: TGTGCCAGCAGCTTAGGAGCCGGGGGGGCGGGCGAGCAGTACTTC. Amino acid sequence: CASSLGAGGAGEQYF.

The CDR3 region has the DNA TGTGCCAGCAGGGGACAGGGGGCGGTTGGCACTGAAGCTTTCTTT. Translating it yields CASRGQGAVGTEAFF. The chain employs TRBV6-4 and TRBJ1-1, with TRBD1 matching 12 bases. CDR3 length: 15 amino acids. Germline V gene sequence: CDR1 MRHNA, CDR2 SNTAGT. The trim removed 6 bases at V and 4 bases at J, leaving 6 bases unmatched.

The genes are TRBV12-2 and TRBJ2-6; TRBD2 reflects the table's D call only, with no check against the DNA. TRBV12-2 is marked as a pseudogene. The CDR3 totals 14 residues. CDR3 DNA: TGTGCAAGTCGCCGGACCTGGGGGGGCAACGTCCTGACTTTC. As protein: CASRRTWGGNVLTF.

This clone has only a few counts. The chain employs TRBV5-5 and TRBJ1-2; D perhaps matches TRBD1 (6 bases). This CDR3 spans 15 amino acids. Trimming shortened V by 4 bases and J by 5 bases, and 18 bases separated the two germline ends. Germline V lookup: CDR1 SGHKS, CDR2 YYEKEE (reference sequence). CDR3 nucleotide sequence: TGTGCCAGCAGCCCCTCGTCAGGGGCCCTTTATGGCTACACCTTC. It encodes CASSPSSGALYGYTF.

This clone was observed a handful of times. The chain joins TRBV5-4 to TRBJ1-3; 10 nucleotides line up with TRBD1. Looked up from germline, CDR1 is SGHNT and CDR2 is YYREEE (reference sequence). V lost 4 bases, J lost 3 bases, and 7 bases stayed unmatched. The CDR3 consists of 16 residues. CDR3 sequence: CASSKGTGVVGNTIYF. CDR3 nucleotide sequence: TGTGCCAGCAGCAAAGGGACAGGGGTGGTTGGAAACACCATATATTTT.

The genes are TRBV2 and TRBJ1-3; 9 bases fit TRBD1. The V and J ends lost 3 bases and 2 bases, in that order; junction bases with no gene match: 5. The germline V gene has CDR1 SNHLY and CDR2 FYNNEI. This CDR3 region has 16 residues. CDR3 in DNA: TGTGCCAGCAGTGAGGGACAGGGCAAGCCTGGAAACACCATATATTTT. Its translation is CASSEGQGKPGNTIYF.

The V gene is TRBV4-1, the J gene TRBJ2-7, with D tentatively TRBD1 (5 bases). The length of the CDR3 is 14 residues. CDR1 and CDR2 from the germline V gene are MGHRA and YSYEKL. V gave up 1 base and J gave up 6 bases, with 13 bases separating them. CDR3 bases: TGCGCCAGCAGCCAAGTGGTAGCCAGGGCCGAGCAGTACTTC. This codes for CASSQVVARAEQYF.

As regards this clone: An end of the junction does not agree with germline; a read error may underlie this. The chain carries TRBV14 and TRBJ1-1, with D unresolved. Germline-derived CDR1 and CDR2 are SGHDN and FVKESK. The CDR3 totals 13 residues. Here the CDR3 DNA reads TGTGCCAGCAGCCAAGATTTCCCGACTGGAGCTTTCTTT. Translation gives CASSQDFPTGAFF.

The gene calls are TRBV9 and TRBJ2-3; 10 bases fit TRBD2. The J segment lost 1 base and the V segment lost 2 bases, leaving 4 bases of the junction unmatched. Germline lookup yields CDR1 SGDLS and CDR2 YYNGEE. CDR3 size: 16 residues. CDR3 amino acids: CASSVLGLAGTDTQYF. The CDR3 DNA reads TGTGCCAGCAGCGTCCTCGGACTAGCGGGCACAGATACGCAGTATTTT.

The chain uses TRBV4-1 and TRBJ1-4; 7 nucleotides align to TRBD1. Germline CDR1 MGHRA, CDR2 YSYEKL. With 4 bases clipped from V and 8 bases from J, the junction kept 10 bases outside the gene matches. The CDR3 has 15 amino acids. The CDR3: CASSPSGTVGEKLFF. CDR3 nucleotide sequence: TGCGCCAGCAGCCCTTCGGGGACAGTGGGGGAAAAACTGTTTTTT.

This chain links TRBV27 with TRBJ2-1; perhaps TRBD1 as D (6 bases). Germline values: CDR1 MNHEY, CDR2 SMNVEV (reference sequence). The CDR3 is 15 amino acids. Trimming took off 6 bases at V and 4 bases at J, with 16 bases between the two ends. CDR3: CASRRTGSRYNEQFF. CDR3 coding DNA: TGTGCCAGCAGACGAACAGGGTCGAGGTACAATGAGCAGTTCTTC.

CDR3: CASRPTSSDTQYF. CDR3 sequence (DNA): TGTGCCAGCAGGCCAACTAGTTCAGATACGCAGTATTTT. The V and J genes are TRBV27 and TRBJ2-3; tentative D call: TRBD2 (5 bases). Germline loops: CDR1 MNHEY, CDR2 SMNVEV (reference sequence). The CDR3 is made up of 13 amino acids. Trimming shortened V by 6 bases and J by 4 bases, and 11 bases separated the two germline ends.

The rearrangement uses TRBV29-1 and TRBJ2-3; 10 positions agree with TRBD2. Losses at the gene ends were 4 bases for V and 2 bases for J; bases not matched to a gene: 12. The length of the CDR3 is 17 residues. The germline CDR1 and CDR2 sequences are SQVTM and ANQGSEA. CDR3 amino acids: CSVGGASGGGDTDTQYF. In nucleotides, the CDR3 is TGCAGCGTTGGGGGGGCTAGCGGGGGTGGAGACACAGATACGCAGTATTTT.

This chain joins TRBV19 and TRBJ2-3; weak D call: TRBD1 (6 bases). The CDR3 length is 12 residues. Trimming took off 9 bases at V and 5 bases at J, with 12 bases between the two ends. CDR1 is LNHDA, CDR2 SQIVND, per germline (reference sequence). This CDR3 reads CASGWGLDTQYF. As DNA, the CDR3 is TGTGCCAGCGGGTGGGGGCTAGATACGCAGTATTTT.

The rearrangement links TRBV5-3 to TRBJ2-7; possible D gene TRBD1, 6 bases. TRBV5-3 is filed as an ORF, its function uncertain. The CDR3 is 16 amino acids. The V end was cut by 7 bases, the J end by 6 bases, with 26 bases between. The CDR3 sequence is CARLHLGSQGICEQYF. The DNA of the CDR3 is TGTGCCAGACTCCATTTAGGGAGCCAGGGGATTTGCGAGCAGTACTTC.

This clone was seen a few times. The chain links TRBV2 to TRBJ2-7, with 7 bases that match TRBD1. Germline CDR1 SNHLY, CDR2 FYNNEI. CDR3 size: 13 residues. Losses at the gene ends were 8 bases for V and 6 bases for J; bases not matched to a gene: 10. Here the CDR3 DNA reads TGTGCCAGCGCAAGGGGGCAGGGGGTCGAGCAGTACTTC. This encodes CASARGQGVEQYF.

This clone was detected only once. The chain has TRBV9 and TRBJ2-3; 8 nucleotides agree with TRBD2. Per the germline V gene, CDR1 is SGDLS and CDR2 is YYNGEE. The CDR3 length is 17 residues. V dropped 4 bases and J dropped 6; count of bases not matched to a gene: 16. As DNA, the CDR3 is TGTGCCAGCAGCCCCCGGGGGGGTCTAGCGGGCTGGGATACGCAGTATTTT. It specifies CASSPRGGLAGWDTQYF.

This clone was counted only a few times. This chain links TRBV5-5 with TRBJ1-5; 9 nucleotides match TRBD1. The CDR3 sequence is 15 residues long. The germline V gene has CDR1 SGHKS and CDR2 YYEKEE (reference sequence). V was clipped by 1 base and J by 2 bases; unmatched bases: 1. This CDR3 is CASSLRDRGNQPQHF. The CDR3 DNA is TGTGCCAGCAGCTTGAGGGACAGGGGCAATCAGCCCCAGCATTTT.

This rearrangement joins TRBV5-1 to TRBJ1-1; D unresolved. CDR1 is SGHRS and CDR2 is YFSETQ in the germline V gene. This CDR3 contains 14 residues. With 0 bases removed from V and 1 base from J, the gap between germline ends came to 7 bases. The CDR3 sequence is CASSLDGGNTEAFF. DNA for the CDR3: TGCGCCAGCAGCTTGGACGGAGGGAACACTGAAGCTTTCTTT.

The chain couples TRBV4-1 to TRBJ1-6; 7 bases fit TRBD1. Trimming at V came to 3 bases and at J to 10 bases, leaving 6 bases not matched to a gene. CDR3 length equals 14 residues. Germline V gene lookup returns CDR1 MGHRA and CDR2 YSYEKL. CDR3 sequence: CASSHTGAGSPLHF. The CDR3 nucleotides read TGCGCCAGCAGCCACACAGGGGCTGGATCACCCCTCCACTTT.

The CDR3 spells CASSLQPGQSNQPQHF. The CDR3, as DNA: TGTGCCAGCAGTTTACAACCGGGACAGAGCAATCAGCCCCAGCATTTT. This chain uses TRBV28 with TRBJ1-5, with 7 bases identical to TRBD1. The CDR3 has 16 amino acids. In germline, CDR1 is MDHEN, CDR2 SYDVKM. V lost 2 bases, J lost 1 base, and 5 bases stayed unmatched.

Here the CDR3 reads CASRADSPRAIANYGYTF. The CDR3 DNA is TGTGCCAGCAGAGCAGACAGTCCCCGCGCTATAGCTAACTATGGCTACACCTTC. The V and J genes are TRBV27 and TRBJ1-2, with TRBD1 as a possible D gene (5 bases). The CDR3 has 18 residues. Germline values: CDR1 MNHEY, CDR2 SMNVEV (reference sequence). The germline V and J ends were trimmed by 6 bases and 0 bases, with 23 bases remaining between them.

V usage is TRBV27 and J usage is TRBJ2-1; 7 nucleotides match TRBD1. This CDR3 has 15 amino acids. V lost 5 bases to trimming and J lost 3 bases; unmatched junction nucleotides: 7. Germline CDR1 is MNHEY and CDR2 is SMNVEV (reference sequence). The CDR3 DNA is TGTGCCAGCAGTCTCCGGGACAGAGACTACAATGAGCAGTTCTTC. Protein: CASSLRDRDYNEQFF.

V and J are TRBV18 and TRBJ1-6, with 7 nucleotides matching TRBD1. Germline V CDR1 and CDR2: KGHSH, LQKENI. J was trimmed by 0 bases and V by 3 bases; bases with no gene match: 5. This CDR3 has 17 amino acids. In DNA form, the CDR3 reads TGTGCCAGCTCACCGACGACAGGGTACTCCTATAATTCACCCCTCCACTTT. This codes for CASSPTTGYSYNSPLHF.

The chain links TRBV7-8 to TRBJ2-5; 9 nucleotides match TRBD2. V lost 0 bases, J lost 3 bases, and 11 bases stayed unmatched. This CDR3 region has 18 residues. Germline CDR1 SGHVS, CDR2 FQNEAQ. Here the CDR3 reads CASSLARGGGAFEETQYF. The CDR3 DNA reads as TGTGCCAGCAGCTTAGCGAGGGGCGGGGGGGCCTTCGAAGAGACCCAGTACTTC. Based on the CDR3 plus reference TRBV7-8 and TRBJ2-5, the full variable domain is GAGVSQSPRYKVAKRGQDVALRCDPISGHVSLFWYQQALGQGPEFLTYFQNEAQLDKSGLPSDRFFAERPEGSVSTLKIQRTQQEDSAVYLCASSLARGGGAFEETQYFGPGTRLLVL.

The rearrangement uses TRBV9 and TRBJ2-2, with 12 nucleotides matching TRBD2. Germline CDR1 reads SGDLS; CDR2 reads YYNGEE. This CDR3 spans 16 amino acids. The J segment lost 4 bases and the V segment lost 0 bases, leaving 1 base of the junction unmatched. Written as DNA, the CDR3 is TGTGCCAGCAGCGTAGCTAGCGGGGGGGCCACCGGGGAGCTGTTTTTT. Translation gives CASSVASGGATGELFF.

This clone was seen a single time. The chain employs TRBV28 and TRBJ1-2; D ambiguous. Trimming cost V 4 bases and J 4 bases, with 19 bases left between them. Germline assignment: CDR1 MDHEN and CDR2 SYDVKM. The CDR3 is 16 amino acids. CDR3 sequence reads: CASSSTRDLTRYGYTF. CDR3 nucleotide sequence: TGTGCCAGCAGTTCTACCCGAGACCTGACACGCTATGGCTACACCTTC.